The source of this TCR beta chain is a study of T-cell memory formation after mild COVID-19. Germline V gene sequence: CDR1 MGHRA, CDR2 YSYEKL. This CDR3 spans 13 amino acids. The V end was cut by 1 base, the J end by 6 bases, with 9 bases between. Concerning this clonotype: What it binds is unknown.

Constant-segment primers and 5'RACE yielded cDNA libraries for TCR alpha and TCR beta, each carrying sample barcodes and UMIs. TCRdb re-called the 5' RACE reads with MiXCR, one entry per CDR3 protein. Of roughly 510,000 distinct CDR3 sequences in the sample, roughly 17% were seen once. Broader study findings: Memory cells collected pre-infection included some clones that later responded, suggesting cross-reactive memory joined. A second wave of clones peaked on day 37, and their SARS-CoV-2 specificity went unconfirmed. Clones that contracted clustered mainly in CM and EM if CD4+ and in EMRA if CD8+.

This chain joins TRBV4-1 and TRBJ1-2; tentative D call: TRBD1 (5 bases). This clonotype originated in an adult woman who had mild COVID-19 (a few samples of this study predate the infection). Cell type and time point are not known. Sequencing input: PBMCs or a T cell subset sorted from them (not recorded which). In DNA form, the CDR3 reads TGCGCCAGCAGCCAAGGACCGGGGGATGGCTACACCTTC. Translated: CASSQGPGDGYTF.